These 2 T cell receptor beta chains share one sample of origin, sequenced in a study of blood T cell repertoires in COVID-19. TCRdb keeps only in-frame clones here, not all; method: immunoSEQ multiplex PCR. The sample includes some 180,000 clones, around 80% of them seen just once. Sequenced: peripheral blood. The receptors come from a woman aged 55-75 years with COVID-19, enrolled during active disease.

The chain carries TRBV7-6 and TRBJ2-7, with 12 positions matching TRBD1. CDR1 SGHVS and CDR2 FNYEAQ come from the germline V gene. J lost 7 bases, V lost 1 base, and 5 bases had no gene match. The CDR3 length is 15 residues. In DNA form, the CDR3 reads TGTGCCAGCAGCTTAGAGGGGACAGGGGGCGATGAGCAGTACTTC. Translating gives CASSLEGTGGDEQYF.

V gene TRBV3-1 (or the pseudogene TRBV3-2) combines with J gene TRBJ1-2; 10 nucleotides line up with TRBD1. The CDR3 consists of 12 residues. Germline loops: CDR1 LGHDT, CDR2 YNNKEL (reference sequence). J was trimmed by 7 bases and V by 8 bases; bases with no gene match: 4. CDR3 sequence (DNA): TGTGCCAGCGGGACAGGGGATTTTGGCTACACCTTC. Protein product: CASGTGDFGYTF.